The next 32 T cell receptor beta chains were all read from a single sample in a study of blood T cells in healthy people across ages. A second PCR of about 6 to 11 cycles used a sample-barcoded 5' primer and a J-beta primer mix. TCRdb passed the 5' RACE reads through MiXCR, listing each CDR3 protein once. This table has roughly 570,000 distinct CDR3 sequences, 25% to 30% appearing once. Material: blood. Every receptor here comes from a woman aged 70-85 years in good health.

The chain couples TRBV2 to TRBJ2-1, with D tentatively TRBD2 (7 bases). Trimming pared 6 bases from V and 4 bases from J, leaving 19 bases between. The germline CDR1 and CDR2 sequences are SNHLY and FYNNEI. The CDR3 loop spans 16 amino acids. The DNA of the CDR3 is TGTGCCAGCAGAGCCAAAGGGGGGGGCGAGTACAATGAGCAGTTCTTC. Translated, it gives CASRAKGGGEYNEQFF.

The gene calls are TRBV7-8 and TRBJ1-1; tentatively, D is TRBD1 (6 bases). Trimming pared 5 bases from V and 0 bases from J, leaving 16 bases between. Per germline, CDR1 SGHVS and CDR2 FQNEAQ. CDR3 length: 16 amino acids. In nucleotides, the CDR3 is TGTGCCAGCAGCCCCCCGGACAGTTACATGAACACTGAAGCTTTCTTT. It specifies CASSPPDSYMNTEAFF.

The rearrangement links TRBV12-3 or TRBV12-4 to TRBJ1-5; 8 bases agree with TRBD1. V lost 6 bases and J lost 0; bases outside the gene matches: 13. This CDR3 region has 18 residues. CDR3 coding DNA: TGTGCCAGCAGCCTGGACAGGGCAGGCGCCTATAGCAATCAGCCCCAGCATTTT. Protein product: CASSLDRAGAYSNQPQHF.

CDR3 region: CATASDREDNQPQHF. CDR3 coding DNA: TGTGCCACCGCCTCCGACAGGGAGGACAATCAGCCCCAGCATTTT. The V call is TRBV24-1, the J call TRBJ1-5, with 7 bases that match TRBD1. The V gene's germline CDR1 is KGHDR and CDR2 SFDVKD. This CDR3 contains 15 residues. Trimming at V came to 9 bases and at J to 3 bases, leaving 10 bases not matched to a gene.

This chain connects TRBV27 to TRBJ2-5; D is possibly TRBD1 (6 bases). The J call is uncertain, as TRBJ2-7 better fits the DNA end. The V gene's germline CDR1 is MNHEY and CDR2 SMNVEV (reference sequence). The CDR3 has 15 amino acids. Here the CDR3 reads CASSFPGAGSYEQYF. The CDR3 DNA reads TGTGCCAGCAGTTTCCCAGGGGCCGGCTCCTACGAGCAGTACTTC.

The chain uses TRBV5-6 and TRBJ1-5; D is perhaps TRBD1 (5 bases). CDR1 SGHDT and CDR2 YYEEEE come from the germline V gene. The CDR3 is made up of 15 amino acids. V was shortened by 2 bases and J by 2 bases, with 11 bases between the two germline ends. This CDR3 reads CASSLTGRGNQPQHF. The CDR3 coding sequence is TGTGCCAGCAGCTTAACAGGAAGGGGCAATCAGCCCCAGCATTTT.

The rearrangement joins TRBV20-1 to TRBJ1-2, with TRBD1 matching over 8 bases. The CDR3 covers 18 residues. Germline loops: CDR1 DFQATT, CDR2 SNEGSKA (reference sequence). J gave up 6 bases and V 0 bases, and 18 bases lay outside the gene matches. CDR3 amino acids: CSARDLELRDRRAHGYTF. The CDR3 nucleotides are TGCAGTGCTAGAGATCTCGAGCTCCGGGACAGGCGTGCCCATGGCTACACCTTC.

As regards this clonotype: A single base separates this from a much larger clone, so it may be a read error. CDR3 sequence reads: CASSMDSPNYGYTF. The DNA for the CDR3 is TGCGCCAGCAGCATGGACAGCCCTAACTATGGCTACACCTTC. The rearrangement joins TRBV5-1 to TRBJ1-2; a possible D gene is TRBD1 (6 bases). This CDR3 contains 14 residues. V was clipped by 4 bases and J by 0 bases, with 10 bases between them. Germline V gene lookup returns CDR1 SGHRS and CDR2 YFSETQ.

The chain employs TRBV7-2 and TRBJ2-2; TRBD2 matches 11 bases. With 6 bases clipped from V and 5 bases from J, the junction kept 5 bases outside the gene matches. The CDR3 covers 15 residues. CDR1 SGHTA and CDR2 FQGNSA come from the germline V gene. In DNA, the CDR3 is TGTGCCAGCAGGAAGAGACTAGCGGGGACCGGGGAGCTGTTTTTT. Protein product: CASRKRLAGTGELFF.

Remarks on this clonotype: It may be a read error: a sequence one base away is much more abundant. This chain joins TRBV15 and TRBJ2-2; possibly TRBD2 for D (5 bases). V was pared by 11 bases and J by 3 bases, with 16 bases between. Germline CDR1 reads LNHNV; CDR2 reads YYDKDF (reference sequence). The length of the CDR3 is 14 residues. This chain's CDR3 is CAAGHGVDTGELFF. DNA for the CDR3: TGTGCCGCCGGCCACGGGGTTGACACCGGGGAGCTGTTTTTT.

The chain carries TRBV6-5 and TRBJ2-7, with 7 bases matching TRBD1. Germline CDR1 is MNHEY and CDR2 is SVGAGI. J was trimmed by 6 bases and V by 4 bases; bases with no gene match: 3. CDR3 length: 12 residues. The CDR3 DNA follows: TGTGCCAGCAGTTCGGACAGGCTCGAGCAGTACTTC. It is translated as CASSSDRLEQYF.

The CDR3 DNA sequence: TGCAGTGCTAGACTAGCGGGTTGGGGGGAGCAGTACTTC. It yields the protein CSARLAGWGEQYF. The V gene is TRBV20-1, the J gene TRBJ2-7; TRBD2 agrees at 8 bases. Germline values: CDR1 DFQATT, CDR2 SNEGSKA (reference sequence). The CDR3 contains 13 residues. J gave up 7 bases and V 2 bases, and 7 bases lay outside the gene matches.

J is TRBJ2-5 and V is TRBV29-1; TRBD1 might be the D (6 bases). Matching the DNA end better, TRBJ2-7 makes the J call doubtful. This CDR3 is 12 amino acids long. The V gene's germline CDR1 is SQVTM and CDR2 ANQGSEA. The CDR3 sequence: CSVKTGSYEQYF. CDR3 bases: TGCAGCGTTAAGACAGGCTCCTACGAGCAGTACTTC.

This clonotype was detected a few times. The rearrangement links TRBV2 to TRBJ2-5; D not certain. The end of the DNA aligns better with TRBJ2-7, so the J call may be wrong. Germline V lookup: CDR1 SNHLY, CDR2 FYNNEI. The CDR3 has 14 residues. CDR3 bases: TGTGCCAGTGCAAAGAACAAACCCTCCTACGAGCAGTACTTC. Its translation is CASAKNKPSYEQYF.

This clonotype was observed a handful of times. This chain uses TRBV3-1 with TRBJ1-2; D is ambiguous. The CDR3 totals 14 residues. Trimming removed 2 bases from V and 4 bases from J, with 11 bases in between. CDR1 and CDR2 (germline): LGHDT, YNNKEL (reference sequence). The CDR3 coding sequence is TGTGCCAGCAGCCAAAGTGCGGCCGGCTATGGCTACACCTTC. Amino acids: CASSQSAAGYGYTF.

V and J are TRBV6-1 and TRBJ2-3; D not certain. CDR1 and CDR2 from the germline V gene are MNHNS and SASEGT. This CDR3 region has 15 residues. V shed 4 bases and J shed 3 bases, with 14 bases lying between them. CDR3 residues: CASSVDTSSTDTQYF. DNA for the CDR3: TGTGCCAGCAGTGTCGACACGTCCTCGACAGATACGCAGTATTTT.

CDR3 loop: CASSVGPGTDTQYF. In DNA, the CDR3 is TGCGCCAGCAGCGTGGGACCAGGCACAGATACGCAGTATTTT. The V and J genes are TRBV5-1 and TRBJ2-3; D could derive from TRBD1 or TRBD2 (5 bases each). The length of the CDR3 is 14 residues. Germline assignment: CDR1 SGHRS and CDR2 YFSETQ. V lost 4 bases, J lost 1 base, and 10 bases lay in between.

This clonotype was seen a handful of times. This chain connects TRBV24-1 to TRBJ1-2, with unresolved D. The V gene's germline CDR1 is KGHDR and CDR2 SFDVKD. The CDR3 has 12 amino acids. Trimming shortened V by 4 bases and J by 4 bases, and 6 bases separated the two germline ends. CDR3 bases: TGTGCCACCAGTGACGATCTCTATGGCTACACCTTC. Translation: CATSDDLYGYTF.

This clonotype was picked up many times. The V and J genes are TRBV3-1 and TRBJ2-5; 9 nucleotides match TRBD1. There are 17 residues in the CDR3. J was trimmed by 1 base and V by 0 bases; bases with no gene match: 6. Germline CDR1 is LGHDT and CDR2 is YNNKEL (reference sequence). CDR3 region: CASSQDRGTGLQETQYF. In DNA form, the CDR3 reads TGTGCCAGCAGCCAAGATCGCGGGACAGGGCTCCAAGAGACCCAGTACTTC.

This clonotype was recorded a few times. The chain combines TRBV27 with TRBJ1-2; D possibly corresponds to TRBD1 (6 bases). CDR3 length: 14 residues. Trimming pared 4 bases from V and 3 bases from J, leaving 12 bases between. Per germline, CDR1 MNHEY and CDR2 SMNVEV (reference sequence). This CDR3 is CASSSTTGYYGYTF. CDR3 in DNA: TGTGCCAGCAGTTCGACTACAGGGTACTATGGCTACACCTTC.

V gene TRBV7-2 combines with J gene TRBJ1-2, with TRBD1 as a possible D gene (6 bases). This CDR3 region has 13 residues. Germline V gene sequence: CDR1 SGHTA, CDR2 FQGNSA. Trimming pared 3 bases from V and 8 bases from J, leaving 13 bases between. The CDR3 protein is CASSFRQDNGYTF. The CDR3 DNA reads as TGTGCCAGCAGCTTCAGACAGGATAACGGCTACACCTTC.

The chain is built from TRBV24-1 and TRBJ2-2, with D tentatively TRBD2 (5 bases). The CDR3 contains 15 residues. CDR1 and CDR2 from the germline V gene are KGHDR and SFDVKD. V gave up 4 bases and J gave up 0 bases, with 8 bases separating them. The CDR3 reads CATSEGDSNTGELFF. CDR3 sequence (DNA): TGTGCCACCAGTGAGGGAGACTCGAACACCGGGGAGCTGTTTTTT.

Of note for this clonotype: An end of the junction differs from the germline gene, which may be a read error. The rearrangement uses TRBV4-1 and TRBJ2-2; D unresolved. This CDR3 comprises 15 residues. The V gene's germline CDR1 is MGHRA and CDR2 YSYEKL. The CDR3 is CAGSQDYPNTGELFF. Here the CDR3 DNA reads TGCGCCGGCAGCCAAGATTACCCGAACACCGGGGAGCTGTTTTTT.

V gene TRBV15 combines with J gene TRBJ2-1, with D perhaps TRBD2 (5 bases). With 5 bases removed from V and 7 bases from J, the gap between germline ends came to 18 bases. The CDR3 runs to 15 residues. Germline CDR1 LNHNV, CDR2 YYDKDF (reference sequence). The CDR3 region is CATSPGRGDLNEQFF. The CDR3 coding sequence is TGTGCCACCAGCCCAGGTCGGGGAGATTTGAATGAGCAGTTCTTC.

This clonotype was detected only a few times. The V call is TRBV11-1, the J call TRBJ2-4; 11 bases align to TRBD2. This CDR3 spans 16 amino acids. Germline V gene lookup returns CDR1 SGHAT and CDR2 FQDESV (reference sequence). Germline trimming cut 5 bases from V and 8 bases from J; bases unmatched to any gene: 11. The CDR3 DNA is TGTGCCAGCAGCGCTTCTAGACTAGCGGGGAAGTACATTCAGTACTTC. Translated, it gives CASSASRLAGKYIQYF.

The chain recombines TRBV5-1 with TRBJ2-5; TRBD1 matches at 7 bases. Per germline, CDR1 SGHRS and CDR2 YFSETQ. This CDR3 spans 16 amino acids. Trimming cost V 4 bases and J 7 bases; bases outside gene matches: 16. The CDR3 protein is CASSDHRGADLGTQYF. CDR3 DNA: TGCGCCAGCAGCGACCACAGGGGCGCTGATCTCGGGACCCAGTACTTC.

This clonotype was found a few times. The rearrangement links TRBV5-1 to TRBJ2-1, with D possibly being TRBD1 or TRBD2 (5 bases each). The germline gives CDR1 SGHRS, CDR2 YFSETQ. V lost 5 bases and J 0 bases, leaving 24 bases between the germline ends. CDR3 size: 19 residues. CDR3 in DNA: TGCGCCAGCAGTCCTAGAGGGGCGCCCGGTAGGAGCTCCTACAATGAGCAGTTCTTC. Amino acid sequence: CASSPRGAPGRSSYNEQFF.

This clonotype occurred a few times. This chain uses TRBV7-8 with TRBJ1-2; weak D call: TRBD1 (6 bases). V lost 5 bases and J lost 6, with 16 bases in between. The germline V gene encodes CDR1 SGHVS and CDR2 FQNEAQ. The CDR3 is 14 residues long. The CDR3 region is CASSGDTSSDGYTF. CDR3 coding DNA: TGTGCCAGCAGCGGGGACACCTCTAGCGATGGCTACACCTTC. Full variable domain (rest looked up from reference TRBV7-8 and TRBJ1-2): GAGVSQSPRYKVAKRGQDVALRCDPISGHVSLFWYQQALGQGPEFLTYFQNEAQLDKSGLPSDRFFAERPEGSVSTLKIQRTQQEDSAVYLCASSGDTSSDGYTFGSGTRLTVV.

The chain carries TRBV2 and TRBJ1-5, with D unresolved. The germline gives CDR1 SNHLY, CDR2 FYNNEI. The CDR3 covers 15 residues. The ends were cut back, 0 bases at V and 6 bases at J, with 12 bases in the middle. The CDR3 loop is CASSEARSGFQPQHF. The CDR3 DNA sequence: TGTGCCAGCAGTGAAGCAAGGAGCGGGTTTCAGCCCCAGCATTTT.

This clonotype was recorded a few times. The V gene is TRBV7-7, the J gene TRBJ2-5, with a possible D match to TRBD1 (6 bases). The CDR3 is 13 residues long. Germline CDR1 reads SSHAT; CDR2 reads FNYEAQ (reference sequence). V dropped 3 bases and J dropped 4 bases, with 9 bases sitting between them. CDR3 loop: CASSFRQAETQYF. CDR3 coding DNA: TGTGCCAGCAGCTTTAGACAGGCAGAGACCCAGTACTTC.

This sequence joins TRBV7-9 and TRBJ1-5; TRBD1 is a possible D gene (5 bases). The germline V gene has CDR1 SEHNR and CDR2 FQNEAQ (reference sequence). Trimming shortened V by 5 bases and J by 2 bases, and 13 bases separated the two germline ends. The CDR3 sequence is 15 residues long. The CDR3 DNA follows: TGTGCCAGCAGCGACCAGGGAAATGGCAATCAGCCCCAGCATTTT. Encoded protein: CASSDQGNGNQPQHF.

The V gene is TRBV7-9, the J gene TRBJ2-7, with D possibly being TRBD2 (5 bases). The germline V gene has CDR1 SEHNR and CDR2 FQNEAQ (reference sequence). Trimming took 1 base from V and 3 from J, leaving 13 bases between them. The CDR3 totals 15 residues. The CDR3 region is CASSLVEERNYEQYF. The CDR3 DNA follows: TGTGCCAGCAGCTTAGTGGAAGAGCGGAACTACGAGCAGTACTTC.